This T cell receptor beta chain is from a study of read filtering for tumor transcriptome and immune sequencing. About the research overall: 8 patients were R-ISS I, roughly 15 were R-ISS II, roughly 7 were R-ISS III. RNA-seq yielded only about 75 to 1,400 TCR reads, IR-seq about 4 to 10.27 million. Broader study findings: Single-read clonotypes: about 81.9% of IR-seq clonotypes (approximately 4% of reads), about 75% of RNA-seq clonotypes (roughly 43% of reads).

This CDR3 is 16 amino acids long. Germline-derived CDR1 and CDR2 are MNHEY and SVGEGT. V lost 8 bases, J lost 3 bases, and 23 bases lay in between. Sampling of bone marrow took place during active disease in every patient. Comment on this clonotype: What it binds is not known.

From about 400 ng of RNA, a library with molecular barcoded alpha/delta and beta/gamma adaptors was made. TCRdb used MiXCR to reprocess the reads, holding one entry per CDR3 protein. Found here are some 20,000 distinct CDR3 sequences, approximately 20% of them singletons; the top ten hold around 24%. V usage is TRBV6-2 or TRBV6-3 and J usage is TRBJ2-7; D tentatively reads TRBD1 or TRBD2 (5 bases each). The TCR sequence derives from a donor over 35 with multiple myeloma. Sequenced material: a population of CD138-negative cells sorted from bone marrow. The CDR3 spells CASQSIQATTYYEQYF. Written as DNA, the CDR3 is TGTGCCAGCCAATCAATACAGGCGACTACCTACTACGAGCAGTACTTC.